This T cell receptor beta chain stems from a study of ipilimumab plus nivolumab after autologous stem cell transplantation. Study details: A median of about 8 nivolumab and 5 ipilimumab doses were given. General study points: The authors say TCR, Treg and microbiome findings warrant further study.

Starting 14 to 28 days after autologous transplant, ipilimumab 1 mg/kg was given. The sample holds a few counts of this clone. Its antigen remains unknown. The assay was immunoSEQ multiplex PCR, and TCRdb's table has in-frame clones only and misses some. The top ten clones hold more than 2% of a sample with approximately 80,000 clones, 65% to 85% of them seen once. The V end lost 3 bases, the J end lost 3 bases, and 2 bases lay between the germline ends. CDR3 size: 10 residues. Germline V gene sequence: CDR1 DFQATT, CDR2 SNEGSKA (reference sequence). This chain connects TRBV20-1 to TRBJ2-5; D gene unclear. The clonotype originates from a male donor with diffuse large B-cell lymphoma. The material was PBMCs, obtained in a trial of ipilimumab plus nivolumab as post-transplant consolidation. CDR3 bases: TGCAGTGCTAGGGAAGAGACCCAGTACTTC. It encodes CSAREETQYF.